These T cell receptor beta chains were read from a single sample in a study of T cell changes during pregnancy in multiple sclerosis. Produced via immunoSEQ multiplex PCR; TCRdb's table is partial and in-frame only. The repertoire holds 90,000 or so clones, with roughly 90% as singletons. This sample comprised peripheral blood, obtained before pregnancy. The source is a female donor with multiple sclerosis, enrolled in a pregnancy study. The CDR3 runs from the conserved cysteine through the conserved F or W. Each record gives: J gene, D gene, V gene, CDR3 protein. The D gene is left open where the match is weak.

>TRBJ2-2|.|TRBV19
CASRSLTVDTGELFF
>TRBJ1-6|TRBD1|TRBV9
CASSVVPDGGQGDSPLHF
>TRBJ1-2|.|TRBV6-1
CASSEAIGEAYGYTF
>TRBJ1-3|.|TRBV28
CASSPTGYGNTIYF
>TRBJ2-7|.|TRBV7-2
CATRGMRPGEQYF
>TRBJ2-1|TRBD2|TRBV11-2
CASSSWREASSYNEQFF
>TRBJ2-2|.|TRBV9
CASSVVAGELFF
>TRBJ2-3|.|TRBV11-3
CASSSTGSTQYF
>TRBJ2-5|TRBD1|TRBV11-2
CASSLGGPFRDSLQETQYF
>TRBJ2-7|TRBD1|TRBV30
CAWSVRRTGEEQYF
>TRBJ2-2|TRBD2|TRBV2
CASSRSGLAGTNTGELFF
>TRBJ1-2|.|TRBV7-9
CAGTMGGHGYTF
>TRBJ1-2|.|TRBV6-5
CASSKGQGYGYTF
>TRBJ1-1|.|TRBV2
CASSEAQGLGTEAFF
>TRBJ2-3|TRBD1|TRBV5-1
CASSRGTGGSDTQYF
>TRBJ2-1|TRBD2|TRBV29-1
CSGIGLAGNGYEQFF
>TRBJ2-7|.|TRBV7-9
CASSLAGGYHEQYF
>TRBJ2-3|TRBD2|TRBV29-1
CSVEDLSGVGGTQYF
>TRBJ2-1|TRBD2|TRBV4-2
CASSQGREGEQFF
>TRBJ1-1|.|TRBV19
CASSIDGGGVLAEAFF
>TRBJ1-1|.|TRBV18
CASSTKSTGYTEAFF
>TRBJ1-5|TRBD1|TRBV2
CASSVRDRNSYSNQPQHF
>TRBJ1-2|.|TRBV28
CASSSRDNYGYTF
>TRBJ2-2|.|TRBV9
CASSVWGTQGPGELFF
>TRBJ2-5|TRBD1|TRBV7-2
CASSRDRGPAETQYF
>TRBJ2-7|TRBD1|TRBV7-9
CASSSFRQGAATYEQYF
>TRBJ1-5|.|TRBV19
CASSIGAGGNQPQHF